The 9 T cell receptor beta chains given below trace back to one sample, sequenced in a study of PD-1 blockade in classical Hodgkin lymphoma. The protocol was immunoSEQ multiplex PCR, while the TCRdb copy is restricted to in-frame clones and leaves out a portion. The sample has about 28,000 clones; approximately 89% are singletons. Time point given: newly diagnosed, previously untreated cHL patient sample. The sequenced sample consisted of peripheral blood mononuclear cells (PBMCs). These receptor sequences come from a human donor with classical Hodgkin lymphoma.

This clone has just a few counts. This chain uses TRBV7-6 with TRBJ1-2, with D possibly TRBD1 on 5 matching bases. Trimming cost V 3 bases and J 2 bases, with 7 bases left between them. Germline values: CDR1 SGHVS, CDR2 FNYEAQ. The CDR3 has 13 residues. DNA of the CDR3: TGTGCCAGCAGCTTCCAGGGAAACTATGGCTACACCTTC. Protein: CASSFQGNYGYTF.

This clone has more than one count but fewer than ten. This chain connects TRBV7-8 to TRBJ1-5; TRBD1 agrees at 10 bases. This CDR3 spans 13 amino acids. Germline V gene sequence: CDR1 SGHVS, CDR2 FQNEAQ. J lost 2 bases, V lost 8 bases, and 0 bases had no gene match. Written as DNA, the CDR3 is TGTGCCAGCGGACAGGGGGGCAATCAGCCCCAGCATTTT. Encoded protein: CASGQGGNQPQHF.

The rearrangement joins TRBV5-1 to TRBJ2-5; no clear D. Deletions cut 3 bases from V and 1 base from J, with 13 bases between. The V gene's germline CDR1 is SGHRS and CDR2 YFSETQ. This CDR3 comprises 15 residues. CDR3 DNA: TGCGCCAGCAGCTCGAGACCAAATAGCCAAGAGACCCAGTACTTC. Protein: CASSSRPNSQETQYF.

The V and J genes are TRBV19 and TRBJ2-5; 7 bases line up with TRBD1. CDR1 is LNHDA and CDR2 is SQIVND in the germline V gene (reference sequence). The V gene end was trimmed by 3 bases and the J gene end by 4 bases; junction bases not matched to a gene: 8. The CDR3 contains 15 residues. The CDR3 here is CASSISRGPGETQYF. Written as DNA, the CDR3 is TGTGCCAGTAGTATCTCTAGGGGGCCCGGAGAGACCCAGTACTTC.

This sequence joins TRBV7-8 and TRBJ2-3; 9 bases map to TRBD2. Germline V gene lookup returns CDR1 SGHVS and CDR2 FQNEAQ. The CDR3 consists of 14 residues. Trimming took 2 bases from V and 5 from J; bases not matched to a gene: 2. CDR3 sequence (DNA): TGTGCCAGCAGCTTACCAGCGGGAGGAGATACGCAGTATTTT. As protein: CASSLPAGGDTQYF. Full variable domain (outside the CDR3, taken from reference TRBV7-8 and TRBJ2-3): GAGVSQSPRYKVAKRGQDVALRCDPISGHVSLFWYQQALGQGPEFLTYFQNEAQLDKSGLPSDRFFAERPEGSVSTLKIQRTQQEDSAVYLCASSLPAGGDTQYFGPGTRLTVL.

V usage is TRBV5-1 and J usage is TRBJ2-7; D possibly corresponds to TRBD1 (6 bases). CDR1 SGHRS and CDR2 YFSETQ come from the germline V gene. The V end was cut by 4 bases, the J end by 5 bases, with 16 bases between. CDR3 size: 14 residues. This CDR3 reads CASSTTGPPDEQYF. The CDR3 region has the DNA TGCGCCAGCAGCACCACAGGGCCCCCTGACGAGCAGTACTTC.

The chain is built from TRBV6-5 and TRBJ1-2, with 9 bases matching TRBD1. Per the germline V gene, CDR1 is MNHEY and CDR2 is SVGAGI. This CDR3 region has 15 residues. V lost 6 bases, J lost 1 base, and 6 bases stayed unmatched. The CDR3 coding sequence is TGTGCCAGCAGATCGACAGGGGGTAGTAACTATGGCTACACCTTC. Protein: CASRSTGGSNYGYTF.

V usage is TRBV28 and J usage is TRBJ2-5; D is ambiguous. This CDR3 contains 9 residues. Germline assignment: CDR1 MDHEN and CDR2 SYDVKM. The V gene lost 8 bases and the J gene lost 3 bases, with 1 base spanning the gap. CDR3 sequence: CASEETQYF. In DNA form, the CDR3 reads TGTGCCAGCGAAGAGACCCAGTACTTC.

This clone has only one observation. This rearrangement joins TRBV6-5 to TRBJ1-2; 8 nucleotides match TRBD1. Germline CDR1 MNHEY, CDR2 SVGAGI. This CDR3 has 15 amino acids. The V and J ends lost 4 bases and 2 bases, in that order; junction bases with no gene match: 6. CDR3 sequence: CASSSSGQGNYGYTF. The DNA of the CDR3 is TGTGCCAGCAGTTCCTCCGGACAGGGAAACTATGGCTACACCTTC.